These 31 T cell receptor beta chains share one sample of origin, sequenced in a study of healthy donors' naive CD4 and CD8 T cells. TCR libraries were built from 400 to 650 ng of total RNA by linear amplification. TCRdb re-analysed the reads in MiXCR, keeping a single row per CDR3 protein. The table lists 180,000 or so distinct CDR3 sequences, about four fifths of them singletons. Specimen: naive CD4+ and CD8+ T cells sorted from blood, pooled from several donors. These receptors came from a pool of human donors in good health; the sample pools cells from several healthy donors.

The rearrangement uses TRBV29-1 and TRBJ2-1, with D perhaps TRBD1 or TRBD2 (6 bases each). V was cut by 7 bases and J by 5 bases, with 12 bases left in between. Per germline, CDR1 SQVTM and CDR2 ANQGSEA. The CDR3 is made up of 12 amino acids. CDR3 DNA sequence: TGCAGCGCTTGGGGGGCGGACAATGAGCAGTTCTTC. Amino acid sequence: CSAWGADNEQFF.

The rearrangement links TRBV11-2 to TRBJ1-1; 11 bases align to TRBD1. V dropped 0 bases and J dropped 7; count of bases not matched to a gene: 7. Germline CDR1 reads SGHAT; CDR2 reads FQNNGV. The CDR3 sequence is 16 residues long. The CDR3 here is CASSLDRTGGRLEAFF. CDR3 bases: TGTGCCAGCAGCTTAGATCGGACAGGGGGCCGCCTTGAAGCTTTCTTT.

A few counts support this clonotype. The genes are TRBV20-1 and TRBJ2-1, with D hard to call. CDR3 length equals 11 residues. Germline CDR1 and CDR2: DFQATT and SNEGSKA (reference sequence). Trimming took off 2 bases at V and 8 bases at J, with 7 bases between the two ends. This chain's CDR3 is CSARPVYEQFF. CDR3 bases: TGCAGTGCTAGACCAGTATATGAGCAGTTCTTC.

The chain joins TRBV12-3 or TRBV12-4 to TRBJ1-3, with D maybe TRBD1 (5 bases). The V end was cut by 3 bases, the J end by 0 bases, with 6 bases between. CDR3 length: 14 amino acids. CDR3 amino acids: CASSLGRSGNTIYF. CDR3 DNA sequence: TGTGCCAGCAGTTTGGGGCGCTCTGGAAACACCATATATTTT.

This CDR3 is CRGWVTPAYEQYF. The CDR3 DNA sequence: TGCAGGGGCTGGGTGACCCCTGCCTACGAGCAGTACTTC. V usage is TRBV20-1 and J usage is TRBJ2-7; D not certain. Germline CDR1 and CDR2: DFQATT and SNEGSKA (reference sequence). The CDR3 runs 13 residues.

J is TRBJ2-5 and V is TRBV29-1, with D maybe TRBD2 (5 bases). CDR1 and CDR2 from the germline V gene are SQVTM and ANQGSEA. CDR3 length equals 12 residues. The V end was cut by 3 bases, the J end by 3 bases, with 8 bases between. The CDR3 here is CSVDKAEETQYF. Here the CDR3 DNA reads TGCAGCGTTGATAAAGCGGAAGAGACCCAGTACTTC.

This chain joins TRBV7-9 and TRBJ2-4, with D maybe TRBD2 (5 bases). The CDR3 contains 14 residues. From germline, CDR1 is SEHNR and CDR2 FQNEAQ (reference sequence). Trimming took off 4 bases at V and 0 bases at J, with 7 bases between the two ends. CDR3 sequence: CASSSTTAKNIQYF. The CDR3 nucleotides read TGTGCCAGCAGCTCGACTACAGCCAAAAACATTCAGTACTTC. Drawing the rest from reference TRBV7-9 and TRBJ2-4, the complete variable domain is DTGVSQNPRHKITKRGQNVTFRCDPISEHNRLYWYRQTLGQGPEFLTYFQNEAQLEKSRLLSDRFSAERPKGSFSTLEIQRTEQGDSAMYLCASSSTTAKNIQYFGAGTRLSVL.

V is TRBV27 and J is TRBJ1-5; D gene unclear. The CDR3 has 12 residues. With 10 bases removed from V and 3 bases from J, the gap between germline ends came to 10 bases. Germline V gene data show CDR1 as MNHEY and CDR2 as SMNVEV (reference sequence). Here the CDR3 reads CATGRNNQPQHF. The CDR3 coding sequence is TGTGCCACAGGACGGAACAATCAGCCCCAGCATTTT.

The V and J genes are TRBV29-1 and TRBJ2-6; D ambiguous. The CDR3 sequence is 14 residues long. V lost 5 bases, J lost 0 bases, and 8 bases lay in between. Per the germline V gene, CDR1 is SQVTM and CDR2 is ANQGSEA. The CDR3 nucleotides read TGCAGCGTTCCAACCGGCTCTGGGGCCAACGTCCTGACTTTC. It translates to CSVPTGSGANVLTF.

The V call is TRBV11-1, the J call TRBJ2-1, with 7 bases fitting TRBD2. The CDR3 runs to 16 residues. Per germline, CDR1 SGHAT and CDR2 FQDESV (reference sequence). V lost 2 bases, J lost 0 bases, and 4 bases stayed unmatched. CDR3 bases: TGTGCCAGCAGCTTAAGGCTAGCGGACTCCTACAATGAGCAGTTCTTC. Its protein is CASSLRLADSYNEQFF. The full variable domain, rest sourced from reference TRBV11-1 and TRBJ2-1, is EAEVAQSPRYKITEKSQAVAFWCDPISGHATLYWYRQILGQGPELLVQFQDESVVDDSQLPKDRFSAERLKGVDSTLKIQPAELGDSAMYLCASSLRLADSYNEQFFGPGTRLTVL.

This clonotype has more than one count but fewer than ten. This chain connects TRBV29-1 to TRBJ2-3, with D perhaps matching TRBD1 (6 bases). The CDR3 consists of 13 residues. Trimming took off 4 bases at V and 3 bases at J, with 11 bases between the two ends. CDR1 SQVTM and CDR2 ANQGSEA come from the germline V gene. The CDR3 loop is CSVVGGPTDTQYF. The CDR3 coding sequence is TGCAGCGTTGTTGGGGGCCCGACAGATACGCAGTATTTT.

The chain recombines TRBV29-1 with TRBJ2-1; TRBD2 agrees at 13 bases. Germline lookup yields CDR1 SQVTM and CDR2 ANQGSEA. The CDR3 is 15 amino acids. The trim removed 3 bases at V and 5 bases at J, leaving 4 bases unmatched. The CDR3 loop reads CSVDVGTSGDNEQFF. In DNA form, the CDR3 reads TGCAGCGTTGATGTTGGGACTAGCGGGGACAATGAGCAGTTCTTC.

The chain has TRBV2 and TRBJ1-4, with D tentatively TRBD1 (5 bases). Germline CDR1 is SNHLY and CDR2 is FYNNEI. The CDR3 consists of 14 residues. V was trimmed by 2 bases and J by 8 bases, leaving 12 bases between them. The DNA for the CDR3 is TGTGCCAGCAGTGAACGTAGGGGAGGCGAAAAACTGTTTTTT. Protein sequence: CASSERRGGEKLFF.

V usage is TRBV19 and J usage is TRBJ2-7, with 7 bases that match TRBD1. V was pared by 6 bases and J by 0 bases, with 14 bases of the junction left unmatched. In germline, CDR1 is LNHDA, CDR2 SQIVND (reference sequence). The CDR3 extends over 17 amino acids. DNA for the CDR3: TGTGCCAGTAGCAATACGGGACAGCACATGAGCTCCTACGAGCAGTACTTC. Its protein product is CASSNTGQHMSSYEQYF.

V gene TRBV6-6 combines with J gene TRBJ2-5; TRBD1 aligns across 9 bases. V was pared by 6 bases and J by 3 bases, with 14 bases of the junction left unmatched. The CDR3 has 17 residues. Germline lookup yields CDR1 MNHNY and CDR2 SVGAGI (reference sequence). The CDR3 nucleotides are TGTGCCAGCAGACCGGGCACCGGGACAGGGTCGGAAGAGACCCAGTACTTC. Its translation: CASRPGTGTGSEETQYF.

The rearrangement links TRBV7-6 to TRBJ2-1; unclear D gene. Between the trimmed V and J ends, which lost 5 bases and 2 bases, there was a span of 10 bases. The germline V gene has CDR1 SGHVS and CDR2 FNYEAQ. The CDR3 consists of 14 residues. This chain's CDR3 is CASSPSVPYNEQFF. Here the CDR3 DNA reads TGTGCCAGCAGCCCTTCTGTTCCCTACAATGAGCAGTTCTTC.

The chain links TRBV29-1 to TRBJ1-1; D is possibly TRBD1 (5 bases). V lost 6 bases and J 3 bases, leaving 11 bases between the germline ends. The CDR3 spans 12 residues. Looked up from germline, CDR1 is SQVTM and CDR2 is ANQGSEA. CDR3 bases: TGCAGCGTGGGTGACAGAGACACTGAAGCTTTCTTT. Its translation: CSVGDRDTEAFF.

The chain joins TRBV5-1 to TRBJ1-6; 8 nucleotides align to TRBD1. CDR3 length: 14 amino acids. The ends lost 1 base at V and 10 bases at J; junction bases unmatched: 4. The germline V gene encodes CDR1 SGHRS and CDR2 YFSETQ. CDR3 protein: CASSLQDRESPLHF. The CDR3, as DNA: TGCGCCAGCAGCTTGCAGGACAGGGAATCACCCCTCCACTTT.

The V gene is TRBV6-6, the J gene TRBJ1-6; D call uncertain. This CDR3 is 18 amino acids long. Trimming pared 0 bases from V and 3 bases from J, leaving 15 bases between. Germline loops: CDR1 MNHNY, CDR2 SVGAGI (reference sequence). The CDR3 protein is CASSYSHPSAYYNSPLHF. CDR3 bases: TGTGCCAGCAGTTACTCCCACCCGAGCGCCTACTATAATTCACCCCTCCACTTT.

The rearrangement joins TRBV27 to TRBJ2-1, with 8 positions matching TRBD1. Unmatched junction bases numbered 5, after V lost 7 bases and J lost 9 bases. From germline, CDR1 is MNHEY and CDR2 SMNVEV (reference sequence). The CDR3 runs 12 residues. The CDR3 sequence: CASMQGASEQFF. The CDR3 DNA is TGTGCCAGCATGCAGGGGGCAAGTGAGCAGTTCTTC.

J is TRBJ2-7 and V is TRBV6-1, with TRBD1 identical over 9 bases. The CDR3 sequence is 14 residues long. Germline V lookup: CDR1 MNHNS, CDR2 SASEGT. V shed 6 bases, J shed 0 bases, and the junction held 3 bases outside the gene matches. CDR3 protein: CASRRQGDSYEQYF. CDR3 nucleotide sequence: TGTGCCAGCAGAAGACAGGGGGACTCCTACGAGCAGTACTTC.

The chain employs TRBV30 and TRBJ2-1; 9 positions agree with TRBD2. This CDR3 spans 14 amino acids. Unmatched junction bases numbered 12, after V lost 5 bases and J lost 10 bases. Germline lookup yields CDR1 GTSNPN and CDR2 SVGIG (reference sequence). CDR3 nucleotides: TGTGCCTGGGTATTAGCGGGGGCCCAGGGGGAGCAGTTCTTC. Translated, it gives CAWVLAGAQGEQFF.

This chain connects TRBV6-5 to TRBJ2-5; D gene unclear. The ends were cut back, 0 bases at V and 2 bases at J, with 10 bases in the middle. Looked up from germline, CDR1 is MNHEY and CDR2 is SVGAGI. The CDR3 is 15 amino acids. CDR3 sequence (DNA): TGTGCCAGCAGTTACTCGCAAGTATTGCAAGAGACCCAGTACTTC. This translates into CASSYSQVLQETQYF.

The CDR3 DNA is TGTGCCAGCAGCCAAGACTTCGATTCACCCCTCCACTTT. It translates to CASSQDFDSPLHF. The chain links TRBV4-2 to TRBJ1-6; D not certain. V lost 0 bases and J lost 8, with 5 bases in between. The CDR3 length is 13 residues. Germline CDR1 LGHNA, CDR2 YNFKEQ.

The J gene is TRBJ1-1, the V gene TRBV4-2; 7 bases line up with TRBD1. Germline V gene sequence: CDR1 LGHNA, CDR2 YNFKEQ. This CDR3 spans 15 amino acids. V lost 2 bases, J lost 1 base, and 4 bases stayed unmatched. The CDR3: CASSQPGQSNTEAFF. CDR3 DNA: TGTGCCAGCAGCCAACCGGGACAGTCGAACACTGAAGCTTTCTTT.

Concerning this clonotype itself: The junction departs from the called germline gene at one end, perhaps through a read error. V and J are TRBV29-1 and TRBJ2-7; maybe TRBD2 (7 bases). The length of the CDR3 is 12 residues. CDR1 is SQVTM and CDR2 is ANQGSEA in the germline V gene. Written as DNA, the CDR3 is TGCAGCGGGCGGGGGCACTCCTATGAGCAGTACTTC. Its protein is CSGRGHSYEQYF.

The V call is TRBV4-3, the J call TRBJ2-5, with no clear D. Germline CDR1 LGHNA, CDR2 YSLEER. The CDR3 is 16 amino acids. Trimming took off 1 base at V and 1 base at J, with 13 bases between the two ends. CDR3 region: CASSQAGPPFQETQYF. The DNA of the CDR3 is TGCGCCAGCAGCCAAGCCGGGCCCCCCTTCCAAGAGACCCAGTACTTC.

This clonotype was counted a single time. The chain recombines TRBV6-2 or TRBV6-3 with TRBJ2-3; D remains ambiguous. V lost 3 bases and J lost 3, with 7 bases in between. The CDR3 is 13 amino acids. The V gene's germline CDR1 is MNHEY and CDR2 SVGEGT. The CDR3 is CASSYRRTDTQYF. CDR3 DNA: TGTGCCAGCAGTTATCGGCGGACAGATACGCAGTATTTT.

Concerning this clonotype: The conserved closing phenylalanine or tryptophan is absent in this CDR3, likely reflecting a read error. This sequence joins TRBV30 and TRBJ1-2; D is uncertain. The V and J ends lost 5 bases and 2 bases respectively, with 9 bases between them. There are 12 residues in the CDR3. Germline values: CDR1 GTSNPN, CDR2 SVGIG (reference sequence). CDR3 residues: CAWAQGNYGYTL. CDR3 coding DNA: TGTGCCTGGGCCCAAGGGAACTATGGCTACACCCTC.

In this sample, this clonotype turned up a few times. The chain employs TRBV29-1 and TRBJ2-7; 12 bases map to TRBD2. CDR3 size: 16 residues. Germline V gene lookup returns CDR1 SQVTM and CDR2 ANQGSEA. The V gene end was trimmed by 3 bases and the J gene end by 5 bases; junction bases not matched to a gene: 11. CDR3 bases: TGCAGCGTTGATCCATCCACTAGCGGGAGGTTGGACGAGCAGTACTTC. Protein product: CSVDPSTSGRLDEQYF.

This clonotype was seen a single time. The CDR3 bases are TGTGCCAGCAGTTACGGAAGTGTCCTCATGAACACTGAAGCTTTCTTT. It translates to CASSYGSVLMNTEAFF. This chain uses TRBV6-5 with TRBJ1-1; D is unresolved. This CDR3 has 16 residues. Between the trimmed V and J ends, which lost 2 bases and 0 bases, there was a span of 13 bases. From germline, CDR1 is MNHEY and CDR2 SVGAGI.